Following are 9 T cell receptor beta chains from one sample sequenced in a study of cytotoxic CD8 clonotypes in ibrutinib-treated CLL. Profiling relied on immunoSEQ multiplex PCR, and the TCRdb table lists in-frame clones only, not all of them. There are 250,000 to 350,000 clones in the sample; roughly 76% occur only once, and about 6% lies in the top ten. Source: PBMCs, taken at disease progression, from a patient treated with ibrutinib. The receptors were sampled from a human donor with chronic lymphocytic leukemia.

Comments on this clone: A junction boundary mismatches the germline segment, possibly from a read error. The chain carries TRBV9 and TRBJ1-3; 7 nucleotides line up with TRBD1. This CDR3 comprises 13 residues. Germline CDR1 reads SGDLS; CDR2 reads YYNGEE. CDR3 in amino acids: CAILDRLGDTIYF. DNA for the CDR3: TGTGCCATTCTGGACAGGCTTGGAGACACCATATATTTT.

The chain carries TRBV25-1 and TRBJ2-3; TRBD2 aligns across 8 bases. After removal of 6 bases from V and 0 bases from J, the junction contained 5 bases not matched to a gene. The CDR3 runs 15 residues. Germline CDR1 and CDR2: MGHDK and SYGVNS. The CDR3 DNA reads TGTGCCAGCAGCCTTAGCGGGGCTAGCACAGATACGCAGTATTTT. Encoded protein: CASSLSGASTDTQYF. Using reference TRBV25-1 and TRBJ2-3 for the parts outside the CDR3, the full variable domain is EADIYQTPRYLVIGTGKKITLECSQTMGHDKMYWYQQDPGMELHLIHYSYGVNSTEKGDLSSESTVSRIRTEHFPLTLESARPSHTSQYLCASSLSGASTDTQYFGPGTRLTVL.

The chain couples TRBV28 to TRBJ2-5, with TRBD2 matching over 13 bases. The germline gives CDR1 MDHEN, CDR2 SYDVKM. J lost 5 bases, V lost 7 bases, and 13 bases had no gene match. The CDR3 has 17 residues. The CDR3 nucleotides read TGTGCCAGCAACCTCCCGACTAGCGGGAGGATGAGGGAGACCCAGTACTTC. Its protein product is CASNLPTSGRMRETQYF. Full variable domain (missing parts from reference TRBV28 and TRBJ2-5): DVKVTQSSRYLVKRTGEKVFLECVQDMDHENMFWYRQDPGLGLRLIYFSYDVKMKEKGDIPEGYSVSREKKERFSLILESASTNQTSMYLCASNLPTSGRMRETQYFGPGTRLLVL.

This clone was recorded once. The rearrangement links TRBV11-2 to TRBJ2-3; D uncertain. Trimming pared 2 bases from V and 3 bases from J, leaving 6 bases between. The CDR3 consists of 13 residues. Germline V gives CDR1 SGHAT, CDR2 FQNNGV. CDR3 coding DNA: TGTGCCAGCAGCTTATTCTGGACAGATACGCAGTATTTT. Residues: CASSLFWTDTQYF.

This clone was observed a few times. The chain has TRBV18 and TRBJ1-5; a weak D match, TRBD1 (5 bases). Trimming cost V 4 bases and J 7 bases, with 11 bases left between them. Germline CDR1 KGHSH, CDR2 LQKENI. This CDR3 is 13 amino acids long. The CDR3 loop reads CASSLAWDQPQHF. CDR3 bases: TGTGCCAGCTCACTCGCGTGGGACCAGCCCCAGCATTTT.

The chain is built from TRBV6-1 and TRBJ2-7; 7 bases fit TRBD1. The CDR3 is 14 amino acids. Germline CDR1 is MNHNS and CDR2 is SASEGT. V gave up 7 bases and J gave up 2 bases; unmatched junction bases: 8. CDR3 loop: CASTQTGQPYEQYF. CDR3 in DNA: TGTGCCAGCACCCAGACAGGGCAACCCTACGAGCAGTACTTC.

The chain is built from TRBV5-1 and TRBJ2-5; possible D gene TRBD1, 5 bases. Germline values: CDR1 SGHRS, CDR2 YFSETQ. Between the trimmed V and J ends, which lost 0 bases and 2 bases, there was a span of 8 bases. This CDR3 is 14 amino acids long. This chain's CDR3 is CASSLVQGQETQYF. CDR3 coding DNA: TGCGCCAGCAGCTTGGTTCAGGGACAAGAGACCCAGTACTTC.

This clone was counted a single time. The V and J genes are TRBV7-8 and TRBJ2-7, with 7 bases fitting TRBD1. From germline, CDR1 is SGHVS and CDR2 FQNEAQ. J gave up 0 bases and V 4 bases, and 9 bases lay outside the gene matches. CDR3 length: 16 amino acids. The CDR3 sequence: CASSSPQGDPSYEQYF. CDR3 sequence (DNA): TGTGCCAGCAGCTCCCCGCAGGGGGACCCCTCCTACGAGCAGTACTTC.

This clone came up a few times. J is TRBJ1-2 and V is TRBV5-1; 9 positions match TRBD1. The CDR3 contains 16 residues. Germline V CDR1 and CDR2: SGHRS, YFSETQ. Trimming at V came to 5 bases and at J to 2 bases, leaving 10 bases not matched to a gene. The CDR3 loop is CASSRGTGIYNYGYTF. CDR3 in DNA: TGCGCCAGCAGTCGCGGGACAGGGATATACAACTATGGCTACACCTTC.